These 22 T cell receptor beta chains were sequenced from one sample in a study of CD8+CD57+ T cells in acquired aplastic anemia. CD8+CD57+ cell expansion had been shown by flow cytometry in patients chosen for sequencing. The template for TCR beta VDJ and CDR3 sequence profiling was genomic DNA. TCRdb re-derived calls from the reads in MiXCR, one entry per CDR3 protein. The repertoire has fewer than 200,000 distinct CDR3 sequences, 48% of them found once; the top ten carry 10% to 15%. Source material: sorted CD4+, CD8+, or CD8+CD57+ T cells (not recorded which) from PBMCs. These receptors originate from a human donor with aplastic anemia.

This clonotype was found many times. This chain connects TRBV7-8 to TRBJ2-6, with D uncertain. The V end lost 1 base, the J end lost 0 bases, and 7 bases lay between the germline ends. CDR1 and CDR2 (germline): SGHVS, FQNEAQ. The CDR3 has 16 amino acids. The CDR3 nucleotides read TGTGCCAGCAGCTTAGAATCCGACTCTGGGGCCAACGTCCTGACTTTC. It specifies CASSLESDSGANVLTF.

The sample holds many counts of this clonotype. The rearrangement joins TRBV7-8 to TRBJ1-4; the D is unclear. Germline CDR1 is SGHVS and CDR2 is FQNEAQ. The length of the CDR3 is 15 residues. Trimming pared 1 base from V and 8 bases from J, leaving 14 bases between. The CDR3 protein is CASSLVAGKGEKLFF. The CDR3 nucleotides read TGTGCCAGCAGCTTAGTTGCTGGGAAAGGGGAAAAACTGTTTTTT.

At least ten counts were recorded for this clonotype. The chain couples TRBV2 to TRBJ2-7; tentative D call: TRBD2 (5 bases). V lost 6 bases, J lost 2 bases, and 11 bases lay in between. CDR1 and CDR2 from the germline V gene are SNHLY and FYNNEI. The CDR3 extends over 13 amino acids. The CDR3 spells CASRGPGTYEQYF. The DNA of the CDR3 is TGTGCCAGCAGAGGACCGGGGACCTACGAGCAGTACTTC.

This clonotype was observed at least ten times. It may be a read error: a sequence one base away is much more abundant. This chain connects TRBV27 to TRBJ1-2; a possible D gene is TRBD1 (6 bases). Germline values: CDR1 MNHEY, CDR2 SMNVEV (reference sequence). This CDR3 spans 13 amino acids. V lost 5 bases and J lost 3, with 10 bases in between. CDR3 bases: TGTGCCAGCAGTGCGGACAGCGACTATGGCTACACCTTC. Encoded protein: CASSADSDYGYTF.

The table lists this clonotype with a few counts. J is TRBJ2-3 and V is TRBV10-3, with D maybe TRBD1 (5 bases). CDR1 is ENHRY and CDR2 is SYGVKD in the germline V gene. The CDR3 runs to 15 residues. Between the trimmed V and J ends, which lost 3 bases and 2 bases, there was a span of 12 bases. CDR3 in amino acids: CAISERTSSTDTQYF. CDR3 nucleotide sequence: TGTGCCATCAGTGAAAGGACATCTTCCACAGATACGCAGTATTTT.

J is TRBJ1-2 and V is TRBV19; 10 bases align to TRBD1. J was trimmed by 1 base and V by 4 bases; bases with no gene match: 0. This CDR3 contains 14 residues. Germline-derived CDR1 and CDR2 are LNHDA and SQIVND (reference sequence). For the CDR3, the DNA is TGTGCCAGTAGTAGGGACAGGGGTAACTATGGCTACACCTTC. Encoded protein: CASSRDRGNYGYTF.

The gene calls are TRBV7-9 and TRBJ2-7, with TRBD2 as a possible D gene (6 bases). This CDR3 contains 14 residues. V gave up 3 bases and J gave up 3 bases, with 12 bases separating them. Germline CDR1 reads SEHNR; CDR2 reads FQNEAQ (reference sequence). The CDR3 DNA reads TGTGCCAGCAGCTTCGTTGACGGGAGCTACGAGCAGTACTTC. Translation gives CASSFVDGSYEQYF.

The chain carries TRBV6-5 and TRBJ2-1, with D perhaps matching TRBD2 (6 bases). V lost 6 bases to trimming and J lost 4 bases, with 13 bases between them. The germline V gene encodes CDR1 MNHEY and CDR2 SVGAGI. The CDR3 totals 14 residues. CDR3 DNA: TGTGCCAGCAGGCGGGGCCTATTATACAATGAGCAGTTCTTC. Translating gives CASRRGLLYNEQFF.

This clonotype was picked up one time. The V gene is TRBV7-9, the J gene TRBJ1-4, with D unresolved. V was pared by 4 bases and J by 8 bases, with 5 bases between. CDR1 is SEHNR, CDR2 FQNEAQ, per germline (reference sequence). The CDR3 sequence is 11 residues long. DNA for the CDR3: TGTGCCAGCAGCTCCGGGGAAAAACTGTTTTTT. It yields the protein CASSSGEKLFF.

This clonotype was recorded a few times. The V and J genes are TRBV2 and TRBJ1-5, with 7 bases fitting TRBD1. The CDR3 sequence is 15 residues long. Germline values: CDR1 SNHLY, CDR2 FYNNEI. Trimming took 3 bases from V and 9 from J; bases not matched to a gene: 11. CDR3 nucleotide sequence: TGTGCCAGCAGTGACGAAGACAGGGATCTGTCGCCCCAGCATTTT. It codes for CASSDEDRDLSPQHF.

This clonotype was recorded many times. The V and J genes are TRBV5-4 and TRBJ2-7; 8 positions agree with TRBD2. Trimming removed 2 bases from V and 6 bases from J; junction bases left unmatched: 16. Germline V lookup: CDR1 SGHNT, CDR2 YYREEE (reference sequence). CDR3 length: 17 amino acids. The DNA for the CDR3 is TGTGCCAGCAGCTTTGCGCACCCGGGACTAGTAGCTTCCGAGCAGTACTTC. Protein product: CASSFAHPGLVASEQYF.

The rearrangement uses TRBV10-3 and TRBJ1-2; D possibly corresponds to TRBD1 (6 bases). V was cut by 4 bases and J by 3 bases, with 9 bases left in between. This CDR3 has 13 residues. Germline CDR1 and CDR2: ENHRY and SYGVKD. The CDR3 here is CAISVGQYYGYTF. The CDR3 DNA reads TGTGCCATCAGTGTAGGACAGTACTATGGCTACACCTTC.

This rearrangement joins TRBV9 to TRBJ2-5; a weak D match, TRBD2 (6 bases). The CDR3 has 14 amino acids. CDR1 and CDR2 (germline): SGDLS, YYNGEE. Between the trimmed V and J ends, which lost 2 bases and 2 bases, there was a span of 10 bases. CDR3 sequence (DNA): TGTGCCAGCAGCGTGGGGGGAACACAAGAGACCCAGTACTTC. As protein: CASSVGGTQETQYF.

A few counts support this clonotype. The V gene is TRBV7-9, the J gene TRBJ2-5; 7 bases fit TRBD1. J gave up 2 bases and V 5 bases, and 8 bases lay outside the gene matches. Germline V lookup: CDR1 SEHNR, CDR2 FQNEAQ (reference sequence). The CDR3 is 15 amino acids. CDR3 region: CASSLVWDSQETQYF. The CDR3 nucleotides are TGTGCCAGCAGCCTAGTATGGGACAGTCAAGAGACCCAGTACTTC.

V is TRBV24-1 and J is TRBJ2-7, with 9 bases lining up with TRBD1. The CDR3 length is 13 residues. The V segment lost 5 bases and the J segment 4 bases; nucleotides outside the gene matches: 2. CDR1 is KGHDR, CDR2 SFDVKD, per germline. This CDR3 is CATSVGTGYEQYF. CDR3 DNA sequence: TGTGCCACCAGTGTAGGGACAGGGTACGAGCAGTACTTC.

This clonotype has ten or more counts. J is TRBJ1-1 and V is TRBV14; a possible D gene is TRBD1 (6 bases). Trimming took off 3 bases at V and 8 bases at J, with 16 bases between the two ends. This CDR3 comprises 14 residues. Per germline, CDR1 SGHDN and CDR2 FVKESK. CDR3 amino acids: CASSQGYRESEAFF. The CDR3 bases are TGTGCCAGCAGCCAGGGTTACAGGGAATCGGAAGCTTTCTTT.

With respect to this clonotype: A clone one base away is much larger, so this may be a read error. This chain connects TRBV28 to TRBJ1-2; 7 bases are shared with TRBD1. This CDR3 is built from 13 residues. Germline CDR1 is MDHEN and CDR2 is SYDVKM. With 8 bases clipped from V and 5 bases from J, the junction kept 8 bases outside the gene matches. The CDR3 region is CASGQGQVYGYTF. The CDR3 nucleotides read TGTGCCAGCGGACAAGGACAGGTGTATGGCTACACCTTC.

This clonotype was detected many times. CDR3 in DNA: TGTGCCAGCAGTTACTCGGGGGGCGGCACAGATACGCAGTATTTT. It yields the protein CASSYSGGGTDTQYF. The chain carries TRBV6-6 and TRBJ2-3; D is possibly TRBD1 or TRBD2 (6 bases each). Per the germline V gene, CDR1 is MNHNY and CDR2 is SVGAGI (reference sequence). Trimming stripped 0 bases from V and 1 base from J, with 8 bases between. This CDR3 region has 15 residues.

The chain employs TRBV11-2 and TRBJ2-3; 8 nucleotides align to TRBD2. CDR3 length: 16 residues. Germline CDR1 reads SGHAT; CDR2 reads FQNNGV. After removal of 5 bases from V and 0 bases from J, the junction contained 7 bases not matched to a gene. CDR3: CASSPWTSSSTDTQYF. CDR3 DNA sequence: TGTGCCAGCAGCCCTTGGACTAGCAGTAGCACAGATACGCAGTATTTT.

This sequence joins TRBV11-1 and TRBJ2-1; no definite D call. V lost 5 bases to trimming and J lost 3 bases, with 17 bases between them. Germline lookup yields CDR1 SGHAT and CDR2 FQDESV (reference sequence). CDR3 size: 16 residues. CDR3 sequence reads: CASSPAAESDYNEQFF. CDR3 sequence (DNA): TGTGCCAGCAGCCCTGCGGCTGAGAGTGACTACAATGAGCAGTTCTTC.

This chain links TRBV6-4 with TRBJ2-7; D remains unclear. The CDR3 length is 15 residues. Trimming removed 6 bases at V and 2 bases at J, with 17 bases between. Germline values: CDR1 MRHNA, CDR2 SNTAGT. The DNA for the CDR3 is TGTGCCAGCAGCGCCCAGGCAGGTAGTGCCTACGAGCAGTACTTC. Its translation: CASSAQAGSAYEQYF.

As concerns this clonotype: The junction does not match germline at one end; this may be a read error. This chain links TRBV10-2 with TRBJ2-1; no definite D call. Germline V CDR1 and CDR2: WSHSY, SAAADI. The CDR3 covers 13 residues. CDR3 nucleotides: TGTGCCATCAGCCCGGCAGGAAACAATGAGCAGTTCTTC. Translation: CAISPAGNNEQFF.